A selection of T cell receptor beta chains follows, all from one sample in a study of CD8+ T cells in alopecia areata. The method was immunoSEQ multiplex PCR; TCRdb's version includes in-frame clones alone and lacks a portion of them. Seen here are fewer than 250,000 clones, less than 45% observed once, and the top ten hold 0.48%. This specimen consisted of CD4+ T cells sorted from blood, obtained at approximately week 30, from a patient treated with tofacitinib. These receptor sequences come from a human donor with alopecia areata. CDR3s include the opening cysteine and the closing phenylalanine or tryptophan. Each record gives: CDR3 length, J gene, V gene, D gene, clone size, CDR3 protein, CDR3 DNA. The D gene is left open where the match is weak. For some rows the clone size is stated as once, few or many, or as a class when expanded; others skip it.

15,TRBJ1-2,TRBV30,.,.,CAWRDHRGARYGYTF,TGTGCCTGGAGGGACCATCGAGGGGCGAGGTATGGCTACACCTTC
13,TRBJ1-1,TRBV5-1,.,.,CASSLTVNTEAFF,TGCGCCAGCAGCCTGACAGTGAACACTGAAGCTTTCTTT
13,TRBJ1-5,TRBV6-5,.,few,CASSPQNGQPQHF,TGTGCCAGCAGCCCACAGAACGGGCAGCCCCAGCATTTT
14,TRBJ1-2,TRBV7-9,.,.,CASSLEGSLYGYTF,TGTGCCAGCAGCTTAGAAGGCAGCCTCTATGGCTACACCTTC
13,TRBJ2-2,TRBV30,.,few,CAWRTAGAGELFF,TGTGCCTGGAGAACAGCTGGGGCCGGGGAGCTGTTTTTT
14,TRBJ2-1,TRBV7-8,.,few,CASSLASAYNEQFF,TGTGCCAGCAGCTTAGCGAGCGCCTACAATGAGCAGTTCTTC
17,TRBJ2-7,TRBV4-2,TRBD2,.,CASSRGVLAGVGHEQYF,TGTGCCAGCAGCCGGGGCGTTCTAGCGGGAGTGGGACACGAGCAGTACTTC
12,TRBJ1-4,TRBV30,.,once,CALDDGNEKLFF,TGTGCCTTGGACGACGGGAATGAAAAACTGTTTTTT
15,TRBJ1-1,TRBV29-1,.,few,CSVGFGYRSNTEAFF,TGCAGCGTTGGTTTTGGCTACAGATCGAACACTGAAGCTTTCTTT
13,TRBJ1-1,TRBV6-1,.,few,CASKVQANTEAFF,TGTGCCAGCAAAGTACAGGCGAACACTGAAGCTTTCTTT
15,TRBJ2-3,TRBV11-2,TRBD2,many,CASSLPGLAADTQYF,TGTGCCAGCAGCTTACCGGGACTAGCAGCAGATACGCAGTATTTT
14,TRBJ1-2,TRBV5-6,.,many,CASSLTQGSYGYTF,TGTGCCAGCAGCCTAACGCAGGGGTCCTATGGCTACACCTTC
14,TRBJ1-1,TRBV19,TRBD1,.,CASNTGQGATEAFF,TGTGCCAGTAACACTGGGCAGGGGGCGACTGAAGCTTTCTTT
15,TRBJ2-1,TRBV19,.,many,CASSIDRASNNEQFF,TGTGCCAGTAGTATAGATCGGGCTAGTAACAATGAGCAGTTCTTC
15,TRBJ1-1,TRBV6-5,TRBD1,.,CASSYTTGLGGEAFF,TGTGCCAGCAGTTACACGACAGGGCTCGGCGGTGAAGCTTTCTTT
14,TRBJ2-2,TRBV27,.,few,CASSGTPNTGELFF,TGTGCCAGCAGCGGGACTCCGAACACCGGGGAGCTGTTTTTT
16,TRBJ1-1,TRBV2,TRBD1,few,CASIRWGQGWDTEAFF,TGTGCCAGCATCAGGTGGGGACAGGGATGGGACACTGAAGCTTTCTTT
14,TRBJ2-1,TRBV13,TRBD2,.,CASSLASGGNEQFF,TGTGCCAGCAGCTTAGCTAGCGGGGGCAATGAGCAGTTCTTC
11,TRBJ1-1,TRBV20-1,.,few,CSARPNTEAFF,TGCAGTGCTAGGCCTAACACTGAAGCTTTCTTT
15,TRBJ1-5,TRBV25-1,.,.,CASSESGRKNQPQHF,TGTGCCAGCAGTGAATCGGGCAGGAAAAATCAGCCCCAGCATTTT
14,TRBJ1-1,TRBV29-1,TRBD1,.,CSVAGYRGNTEAFF,TGCAGCGTTGCCGGGTACAGGGGGAACACTGAAGCTTTCTTT
13,TRBJ2-5,TRBV11-2,.,.,CASSLVSQETQYF,TGTGCCAGCAGCTTAGTATCCCAAGAGACCCAGTACTTC
14,TRBJ1-2,TRBV4-1,.,.,CASSQAQGNYGYTF,TGCGCCAGCAGCCAAGCGCAGGGGAACTATGGCTACACCTTC
15,TRBJ1-2,TRBV7-9,.,few,CASSLEPVSDYGYTF,TGTGCCAGCAGCTTAGAACCTGTCAGTGACTATGGCTACACCTTC
16,TRBJ2-6,TRBV6-1,.,once,CASSDRQSSGANVLTF,TGTGCCAGCAGTGATCGACAGAGCTCTGGGGCCAACGTCCTGACTTTC
11,TRBJ1-1,TRBV20-1,.,few,CSARANTEAFF,TGCAGTGCTAGGGCGAACACTGAAGCTTTCTTT
18,TRBJ2-4,TRBV30,TRBD1,few,CAWSVNRYRGRAKNIQYF,TGTGCCTGGAGTGTAAACCGTTACAGGGGGCGAGCCAAAAACATTCAGTACTTC
14,TRBJ2-1,TRBV2,TRBD2,few,CASRGAGAYNEQFF,TGTGCCAGCAGAGGAGCGGGGGCCTACAATGAGCAGTTCTTC
14,TRBJ1-6,TRBV6-5,.,.,CASSYSGTHSPLHF,TGTGCCAGCAGTTACTCCGGGACGCATTCACCCCTCCACTTT
12,TRBJ2-3,TRBV19,.,.,CASSTSSVAQYF,TGTGCCAGTAGTACCTCCTCGGTGGCGCAGTATTTT
14,TRBJ1-2,TRBV5-1,TRBD1,.,CASKSGTGFYGYTF,TGCGCCAGCAAGAGCGGGACAGGGTTCTATGGCTACACCTTC
15,TRBJ1-1,TRBV5-4,.,.,CASSLVGRANTEAFF,TGTGCCAGCAGCTTGGTGGGGCGAGCGAACACTGAAGCTTTCTTT
14,TRBJ1-6,TRBV7-9,.,few,CASSLGGSNSPLHF,TGTGCCAGCAGCCTCGGGGGCAGCAATTCACCCCTCCACTTT
15,TRBJ2-1,TRBV7-2,TRBD2,few,CASSRTAGVGYEQFF,TGTGCCAGCAGTCGAACAGCGGGAGTAGGCTATGAGCAGTTCTTC
16,TRBJ2-3,TRBV7-9,.,.,CASSTSPARSTDTQYF,TGTGCCAGCAGCACGAGCCCTGCAAGGAGCACAGATACGCAGTATTTT
14,TRBJ2-5,TRBV30,TRBD1,.,CAWVPGQRQETQYF,TGTGCCTGGGTACCGGGACAGAGACAAGAGACCCAGTACTTC
13,TRBJ2-1,TRBV9,TRBD2,few,CASSRAPSGEQFF,TGTGCCAGCAGCCGCGCCCCTAGCGGGGAGCAGTTCTTC
14,TRBJ2-2,TRBV6-4,TRBD2,.,CASSSSGPTGELFF,TGTGCCAGCAGTTCTAGCGGCCCCACCGGGGAGCTGTTTTTT
13,TRBJ1-5,TRBV30,TRBD1,once,CAWSDRGLQPQHF,TGTGCCTGGAGTGACAGGGGGCTCCAGCCCCAGCATTTT
15,TRBJ2-7,TRBV6-5,TRBD1,few,CASSYSGQGANEQYF,TGTGCCAGCAGTTACTCAGGGCAGGGGGCAAACGAGCAGTACTTC
16,TRBJ2-3,TRBV6-1,TRBD1,few,CASSEAGQGGTDTQYF,TGTGCCAGCAGTGAAGCGGGACAGGGAGGCACAGATACGCAGTATTTT